This T cell receptor beta chain originates from a study of cytomegalovirus exposure and HLA in healthy donors. General study points: Most TCR sequences were rare, but some public TCRs occurred in many donors. Cytomegalovirus association was listed for about 170 TCR beta chains.

The PCR contained 60 Vbeta and 13 Jbeta primers. As handled by the study authors: It was a later analysis that counted 79 million or so unique TCR beta chains, of which around 11 million were shared. Using immunoSEQ multiplex PCR, the repertoire was profiled, and TCRdb retains in-frame clones only, with some absent. V and J calls and clone size are given by that table; D and trimming were obtained from the DNA. This table holds about 140,000 clones, around 82% found once. Losses at the gene ends were 1 base for V and 8 bases for J; bases not matched to a gene: 4. CDR3 length: 15 amino acids. Per germline, CDR1 SEHNR and CDR2 FQNEAQ (reference sequence). On this clone itself: The antigen is undetermined.

The sample taken for sequencing was PBMCs. The sequence was collected from a man aged 35 to 55 in good health and CMV-seropositive. The chain has TRBV7-9 and TRBJ2-1; 11 bases map to TRBD2. As DNA, the CDR3 is TGTGCCAGCAGCTTAGTGACTAGCGGGGTAGATGAGCAGTTCTTC. Its protein product is CASSLVTSGVDEQFF.